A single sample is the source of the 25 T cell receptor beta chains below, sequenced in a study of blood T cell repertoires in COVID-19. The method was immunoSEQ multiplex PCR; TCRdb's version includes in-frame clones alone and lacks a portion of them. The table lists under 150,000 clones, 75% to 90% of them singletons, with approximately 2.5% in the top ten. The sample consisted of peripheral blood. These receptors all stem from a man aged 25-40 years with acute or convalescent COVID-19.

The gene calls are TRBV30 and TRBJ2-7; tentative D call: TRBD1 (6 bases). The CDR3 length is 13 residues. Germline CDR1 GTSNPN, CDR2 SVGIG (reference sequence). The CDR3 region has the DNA TGTTGTGGACAGCCGATAGCTTCCTACGAGCAGTACTTC. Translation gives CCGQPIASYEQYF.

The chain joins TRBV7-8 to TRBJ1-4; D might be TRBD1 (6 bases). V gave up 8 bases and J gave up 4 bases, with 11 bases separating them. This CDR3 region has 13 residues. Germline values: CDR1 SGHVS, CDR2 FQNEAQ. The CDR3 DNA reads TGTGCCAGCTCACAGGGTGATAATGAAAAACTGTTTTTT. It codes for CASSQGDNEKLFF. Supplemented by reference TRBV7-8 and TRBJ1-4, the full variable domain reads GAGVSQSPRYKVAKRGQDVALRCDPISGHVSLFWYQQALGQGPEFLTYFQNEAQLDKSGLPSDRFFAERPEGSVSTLKIQRTQQEDSAVYLCASSQGDNEKLFFGSGTQLSVL.

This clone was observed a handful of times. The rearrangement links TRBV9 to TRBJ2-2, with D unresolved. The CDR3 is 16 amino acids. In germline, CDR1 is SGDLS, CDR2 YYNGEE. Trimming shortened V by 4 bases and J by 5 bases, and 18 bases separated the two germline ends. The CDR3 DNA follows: TGTGCCAGCAGCCCAAAGACGCGGATCACGACCGGGGAGCTGTTTTTT. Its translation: CASSPKTRITTGELFF.

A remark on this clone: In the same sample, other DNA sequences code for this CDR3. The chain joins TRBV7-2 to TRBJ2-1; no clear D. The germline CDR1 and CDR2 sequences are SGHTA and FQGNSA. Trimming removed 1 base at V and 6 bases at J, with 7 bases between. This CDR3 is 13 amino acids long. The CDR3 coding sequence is TGTGCCAGCAGCTTAGTAAAGAGCAATGAGCAGTTCTTC. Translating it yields CASSLVKSNEQFF.

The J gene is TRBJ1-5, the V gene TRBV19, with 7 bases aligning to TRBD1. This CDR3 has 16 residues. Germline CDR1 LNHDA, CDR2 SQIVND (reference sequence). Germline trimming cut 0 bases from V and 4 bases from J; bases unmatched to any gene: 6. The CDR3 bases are TGTGCCAGTAGTATAGATTGGGGACAGCCTAATCAGCCCCAGCATTTT. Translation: CASSIDWGQPNQPQHF.

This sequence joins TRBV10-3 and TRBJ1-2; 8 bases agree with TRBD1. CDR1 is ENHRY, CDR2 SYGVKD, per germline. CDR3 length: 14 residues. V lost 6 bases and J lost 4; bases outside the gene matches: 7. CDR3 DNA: TGTGCCATCAGGGACAGGGAACTCAGCTATGGCTACACCTTC. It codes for CAIRDRELSYGYTF.

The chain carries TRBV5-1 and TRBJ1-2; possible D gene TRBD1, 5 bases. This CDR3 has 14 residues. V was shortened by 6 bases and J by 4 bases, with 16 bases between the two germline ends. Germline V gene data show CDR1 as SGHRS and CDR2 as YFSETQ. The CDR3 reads CASTDGGSPYGYTF. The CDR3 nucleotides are TGCGCCAGCACCGACGGGGGGAGTCCCTATGGCTACACCTTC.

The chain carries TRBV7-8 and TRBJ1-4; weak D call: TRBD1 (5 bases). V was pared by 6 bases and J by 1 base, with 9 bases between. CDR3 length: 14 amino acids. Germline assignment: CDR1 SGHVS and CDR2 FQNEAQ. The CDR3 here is CASRQRGTNEKLFF. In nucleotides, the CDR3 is TGTGCCAGCAGACAAAGGGGAACTAATGAAAAACTGTTTTTT.

DNA of the CDR3: TGTGCCAGCGACAGGGCCGGGGCCAACGTCCTGACTTTC. Amino acids: CASDRAGANVLTF. The rearrangement joins TRBV9 to TRBJ2-6, with 7 bases identical to TRBD1. Germline assignment: CDR1 SGDLS and CDR2 YYNGEE. The length of the CDR3 is 13 residues. V trimming: 7 bases; J trimming: 4 bases; junction bases outside the gene matches: 2.

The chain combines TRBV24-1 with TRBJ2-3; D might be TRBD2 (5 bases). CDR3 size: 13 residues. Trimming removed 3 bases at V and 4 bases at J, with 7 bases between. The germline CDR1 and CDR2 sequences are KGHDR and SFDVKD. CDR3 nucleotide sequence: TGTGCCACCAGTGATCACGGGGCAGATACGCAGTATTTT. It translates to CATSDHGADTQYF.

The CDR3 nucleotides read TGTGCCAGCAGCTTAACGGAGGACGAGACCCAGTACTTC. As protein: CASSLTEDETQYF. The V gene is TRBV7-3, the J gene TRBJ2-5; possibly TRBD2 for D (5 bases). The V gene's germline CDR1 is SGHTA and CDR2 FQGTGA. V lost 0 bases and J lost 5, with 7 bases in between. CDR3 length: 13 amino acids.

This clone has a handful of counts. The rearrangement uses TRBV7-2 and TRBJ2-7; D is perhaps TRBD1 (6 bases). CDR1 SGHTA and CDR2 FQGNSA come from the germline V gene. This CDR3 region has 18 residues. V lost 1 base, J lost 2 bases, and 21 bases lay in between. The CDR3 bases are TGTGCCAGCAGCTTAGGCCCCACAGGGCGCACTACTCCCTACGAGCAGTACTTC. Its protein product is CASSLGPTGRTTPYEQYF.

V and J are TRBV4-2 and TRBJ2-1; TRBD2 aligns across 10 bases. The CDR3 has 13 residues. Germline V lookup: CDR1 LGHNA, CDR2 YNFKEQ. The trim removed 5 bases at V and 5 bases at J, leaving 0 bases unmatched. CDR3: CASSGTSDNEQFF. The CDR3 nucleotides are TGTGCCAGCAGCGGGACTAGCGACAATGAGCAGTTCTTC.

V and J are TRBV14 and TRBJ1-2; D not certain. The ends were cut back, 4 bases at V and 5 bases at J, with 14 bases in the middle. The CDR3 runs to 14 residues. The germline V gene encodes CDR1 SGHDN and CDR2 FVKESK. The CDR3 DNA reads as TGTGCCAGCAGCCCGCATCGGACGGGGTATGGCTACACCTTC. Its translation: CASSPHRTGYGYTF.

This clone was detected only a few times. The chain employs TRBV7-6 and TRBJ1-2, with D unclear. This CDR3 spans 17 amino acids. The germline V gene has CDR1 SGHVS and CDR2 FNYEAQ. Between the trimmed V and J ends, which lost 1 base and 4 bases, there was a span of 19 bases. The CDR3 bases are TGTGCCAGCAGCTTAGAAGGGCCCGGGGAGTGGGGCTATGGCTACACCTTC. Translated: CASSLEGPGEWGYGYTF. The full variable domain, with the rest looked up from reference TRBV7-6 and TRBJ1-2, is GAGVSQSPRYKVTKRGQDVALRCDPISGHVSLYWYRQALGQGPEFLTYFNYEAQQDKSGLPNDRFSAERPEGSISTLTIQRTEQRDSAMYRCASSLEGPGEWGYGYTFGSGTRLTVV.

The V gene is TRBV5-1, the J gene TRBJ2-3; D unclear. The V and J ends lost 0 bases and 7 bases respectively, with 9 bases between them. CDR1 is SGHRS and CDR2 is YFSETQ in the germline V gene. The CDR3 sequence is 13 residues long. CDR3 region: CASSLDGLNTQYF. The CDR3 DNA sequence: TGCGCCAGCAGCTTGGATGGCCTCAATACGCAGTATTTT. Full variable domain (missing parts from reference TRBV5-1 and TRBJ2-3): KAGVTQTPRYLIKTRGQQVTLSCSPISGHRSVSWYQQTPGQGLQFLFEYFSETQRNKGNFPGRFSGRQFSNSRSEMNVSTLELGDSALYLCASSLDGLNTQYFGPGTRLTVL.

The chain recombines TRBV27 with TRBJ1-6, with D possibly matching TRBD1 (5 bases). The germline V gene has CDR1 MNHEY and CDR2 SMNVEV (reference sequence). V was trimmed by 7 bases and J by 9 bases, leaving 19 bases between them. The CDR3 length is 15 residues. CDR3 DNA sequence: TGTGCCAGCACCACCGTCGGCAGGGTTGGTTCACCCCTCCACTTT. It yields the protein CASTTVGRVGSPLHF.

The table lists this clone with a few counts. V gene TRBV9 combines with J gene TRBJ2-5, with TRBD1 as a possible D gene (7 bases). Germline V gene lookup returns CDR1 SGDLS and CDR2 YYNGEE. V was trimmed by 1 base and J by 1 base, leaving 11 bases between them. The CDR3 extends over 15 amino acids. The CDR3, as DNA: TGTGCCAGCAGCGTATCAGGGGGGAGCCAAGAGACCCAGTACTTC. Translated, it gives CASSVSGGSQETQYF.

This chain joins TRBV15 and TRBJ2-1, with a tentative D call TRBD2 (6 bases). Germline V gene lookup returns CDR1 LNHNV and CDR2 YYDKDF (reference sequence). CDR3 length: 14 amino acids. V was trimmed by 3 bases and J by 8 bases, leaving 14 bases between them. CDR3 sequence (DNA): TGTGCCACCAGCAGGGCCGGGGGAACCCATGAGCAGTTCTTC. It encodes CATSRAGGTHEQFF.

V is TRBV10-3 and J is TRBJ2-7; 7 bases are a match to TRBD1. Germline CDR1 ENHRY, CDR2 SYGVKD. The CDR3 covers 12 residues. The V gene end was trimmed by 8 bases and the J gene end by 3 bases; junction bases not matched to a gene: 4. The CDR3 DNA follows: TGTGCCATCCGGCGACAGGGCTACGAGCAGTACTTC. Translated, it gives CAIRRQGYEQYF.

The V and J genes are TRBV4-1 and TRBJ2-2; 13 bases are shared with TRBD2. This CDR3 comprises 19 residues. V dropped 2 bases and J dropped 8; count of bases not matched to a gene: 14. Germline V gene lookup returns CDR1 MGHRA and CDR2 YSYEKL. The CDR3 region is CASSQTGSGLAGMRGELFF. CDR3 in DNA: TGCGCCAGCAGCCAAACCGGGTCGGGACTAGCGGGGATGAGGGGGGAGCTGTTTTTT.

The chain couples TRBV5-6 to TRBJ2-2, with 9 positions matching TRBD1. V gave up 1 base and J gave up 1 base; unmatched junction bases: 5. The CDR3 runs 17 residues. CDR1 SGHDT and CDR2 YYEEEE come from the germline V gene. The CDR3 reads CASSLFGGQGNTGELFF. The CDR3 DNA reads TGTGCCAGCAGCTTGTTTGGGGGACAGGGGAACACCGGGGAGCTGTTTTTT. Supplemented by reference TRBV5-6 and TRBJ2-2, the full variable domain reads DAGVTQSPTHLIKTRGQQVTLRCSPKSGHDTVSWYQQALGQGPQFIFQYYEEEERQRGNFPDRFSGHQFPNYSSELNVNALLLGDSALYLCASSLFGGQGNTGELFFGEGSRLTVL.

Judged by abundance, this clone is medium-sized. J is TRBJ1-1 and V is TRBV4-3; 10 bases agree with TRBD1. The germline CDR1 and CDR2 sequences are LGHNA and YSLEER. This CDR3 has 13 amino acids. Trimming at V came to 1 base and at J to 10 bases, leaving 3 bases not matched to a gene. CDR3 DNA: TGCGCCAGCAGCCAAGGGACAGGGGGGCCAGCTTTCTTT. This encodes CASSQGTGGPAFF.

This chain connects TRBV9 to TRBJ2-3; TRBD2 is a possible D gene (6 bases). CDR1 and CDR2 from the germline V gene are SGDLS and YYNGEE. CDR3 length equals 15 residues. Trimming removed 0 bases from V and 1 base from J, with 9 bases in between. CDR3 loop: CASSVEGGGTDTQYF. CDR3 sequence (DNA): TGTGCCAGCAGCGTAGAGGGCGGGGGCACAGATACGCAGTATTTT.

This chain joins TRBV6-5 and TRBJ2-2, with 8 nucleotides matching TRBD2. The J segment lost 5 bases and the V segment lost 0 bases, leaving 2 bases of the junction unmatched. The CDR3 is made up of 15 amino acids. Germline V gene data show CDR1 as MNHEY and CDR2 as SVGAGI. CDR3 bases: TGTGCCAGCAGTTACTCGGAGCGGGGGACCGGGGAGCTGTTTTTT. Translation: CASSYSERGTGELFF.